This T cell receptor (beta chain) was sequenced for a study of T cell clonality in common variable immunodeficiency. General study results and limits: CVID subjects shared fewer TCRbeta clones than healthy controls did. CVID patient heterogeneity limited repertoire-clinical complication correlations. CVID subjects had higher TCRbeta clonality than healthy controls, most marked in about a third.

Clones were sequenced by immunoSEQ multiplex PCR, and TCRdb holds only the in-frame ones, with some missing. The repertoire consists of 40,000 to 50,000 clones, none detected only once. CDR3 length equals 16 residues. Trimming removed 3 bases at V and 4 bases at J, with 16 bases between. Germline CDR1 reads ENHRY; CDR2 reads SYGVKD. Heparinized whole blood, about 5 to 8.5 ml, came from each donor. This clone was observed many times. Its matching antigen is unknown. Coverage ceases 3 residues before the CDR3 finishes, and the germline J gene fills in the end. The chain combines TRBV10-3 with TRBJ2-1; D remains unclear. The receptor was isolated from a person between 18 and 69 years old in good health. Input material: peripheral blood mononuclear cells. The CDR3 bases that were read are TGTGCCATCAGTGATACTCCGCTCTCAAGTTACAATGAG. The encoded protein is CAISDTPLSSYNE. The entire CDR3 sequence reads CAISDTPLSSYNEQFF.